The rows below give T cell receptor beta chains drawn from one sample of a study of T cell repertoires in cytomegalovirus infection. TCRdb recomputed calls from the reads with MiXCR, one row per CDR3 protein. The table records around 120,000 distinct CDR3 sequences, almost 9% of them present only once. The sample comprised PBMCs. The receptors originated from a human donor in good health (CMV status not recorded). Some clones in this sample may be carry-over from other donors' samples. CDR3s include the opening cysteine and the closing phenylalanine or tryptophan. Fields, in order: V gene, J gene, CDR3 length, D gene, CDR3 protein. D genes are given only for firm matches.

TRBV12-3/TRBV12-4	TRBJ2-7	12	NA	CASSYWGYEQYF
TRBV19	TRBJ2-7	13	NA	CASSGSPTYEQYF
TRBV7-9	TRBJ1-3	9	NA	CASSPEGYF
TRBV6-6	TRBJ2-3	16	TRBD2	CASSILAGGPGDTQYF
TRBV6-6	TRBJ2-3	13	TRBD2	CAIPGLAADTQYF
TRBV7-3	TRBJ2-3	16	TRBD2	CASSETSGGGTDTQYF
TRBV7-3	TRBJ1-1	15	TRBD1	CASSLQGTGTTEAFF
TRBV10-3	TRBJ2-3	15	NA	CAISEGGGSGDTQYF
TRBV12-3/TRBV12-4	TRBJ1-3	15	NA	CASSLRRATGNTIYF
TRBV6-1	TRBJ1-1	16	NA	CASSPWLGGRGTEAFF
TRBV5-5	TRBJ2-7	15	NA	CASSLQGDGTYEQYF
TRBV5-1	TRBJ2-1	16	TRBD2	CASSSLGLAAYNEQFF
TRBV2	TRBJ2-5	14	TRBD1	CASTAQGREETQYF
TRBV7-2	TRBJ2-1	15	TRBD2	CASSLGSSGGVEQFF
TRBV12-3/TRBV12-4	TRBJ2-4	18	TRBD2	CASSPGTSGTGAKNIQYF
TRBV7-8	TRBJ2-3	16	TRBD2	CASSLVSSGGTDTQYF
TRBV20-1	TRBJ2-5	19	TRBD2	CSARDHMLAGGGLQETQYF
TRBV20-1	TRBJ1-1	12	NA	CSANPGNTEAFF
TRBV14	TRBJ1-4	17	NA	CASSERLQAPTNEKLFF
TRBV19	TRBJ2-1	18	NA	CASSTPRGQGTRLNEQFF
TRBV12-3/TRBV12-4	TRBJ1-1	15	TRBD1	CASSFMRTGDTEAFF
TRBV7-2	TRBJ2-1	17	TRBD1	CASSLVGGQGHYNEQFF
TRBV6-5	TRBJ1-3	15	NA	CASSTLQGRANTIYF
TRBV7-2	TRBJ2-3	17	NA	CASSRPQSSLITDTQYF
TRBV2	TRBJ1-5	14	NA	CASSERGSNQPQHF
TRBV5-6	TRBJ2-3	16	TRBD2	CASSLVGGGAADTQYF
TRBV15	TRBJ1-5	17	NA	CATSREDTPYSNQPQHF
TRBV7-2	TRBJ2-1	15	TRBD2	CASSLPRTSSNEQFF
TRBV4-1	TRBJ1-6	15	NA	CASSQEDSLNSPLHF
TRBV7-3	TRBJ1-1	14	NA	CASSSLGGLNEAFF
TRBV5-1	TRBJ2-2	16	TRBD2	CASSPRGGSNTGELFF
TRBV29-1	TRBJ2-3	14	TRBD2	CSVQAGGRTDTQYF
TRBV19	TRBJ2-7	14	TRBD1	CASSPTGGSYEQYF
TRBV6-6	TRBJ2-7	13	NA	CASIADVSYEQYF
TRBV6-6	TRBJ1-4	14	NA	CASSYGQGIEKLFF
TRBV15	TRBJ2-3	14	NA	CATSRDGSTDTQYF
TRBV6-6	TRBJ2-1	16	TRBD2	CASRPRTSGGIDEQFF
TRBV11-2	TRBJ1-4	15	NA	CASSLGEGGNEKLFF
TRBV19	TRBJ1-4	12	NA	CASSMIGEKLFF
TRBV20-1	TRBJ2-2	16	TRBD2	CSARLAGALNTGELFF
TRBV2	TRBJ1-1	11	NA	CASSEILGAFF
TRBV10-3	TRBJ2-1	14	NA	CAISESGRPHEQFF
TRBV14	TRBJ1-1	13	NA	CASSHLENSEAFF
TRBV2	TRBJ2-1	14	NA	CASSVTGPFNEQFF
TRBV11-3	TRBJ2-5	16	NA	CASSLGGWTDQETQYF